Detailed here is one T cell receptor (beta chain). Its antigen remains unidentified. Sample-barcoded 5' priming and a J-beta primer mix drove a second PCR of about 7 to 12 cycles. Any given sample supplied a minimum of 2.5 million CDR3-containing paired-end reads. Each CDR3 protein gets one entry after TCRdb re-called the 5' RACE reads with MiXCR. The sample contains around 1,100,000 distinct CDR3 sequences, around two fifths of which appear only once. The sample comes from a study of blood T cells in healthy people across ages. General study points: Older age coincided with a roughly linear decline in TCR beta diversity per million T cells.

The TCR comes from a young man in good health. The sequenced sample consisted of blood.

The CDR3 DNA reads TGTGCCAGCAGCTTAAATCAGCGGGGGGGTTGGAATGAGCAGTACTTC. Translating it yields CASSLNQRGGWNEQYF. The V and J genes are TRBV7-3 and TRBJ2-5; 10 bases line up with TRBD2. This CDR3 contains 16 residues. The ends lost 1 base at V and 11 bases at J; junction bases unmatched: 13. Germline loops: CDR1 SGHTA, CDR2 FQGTGA.